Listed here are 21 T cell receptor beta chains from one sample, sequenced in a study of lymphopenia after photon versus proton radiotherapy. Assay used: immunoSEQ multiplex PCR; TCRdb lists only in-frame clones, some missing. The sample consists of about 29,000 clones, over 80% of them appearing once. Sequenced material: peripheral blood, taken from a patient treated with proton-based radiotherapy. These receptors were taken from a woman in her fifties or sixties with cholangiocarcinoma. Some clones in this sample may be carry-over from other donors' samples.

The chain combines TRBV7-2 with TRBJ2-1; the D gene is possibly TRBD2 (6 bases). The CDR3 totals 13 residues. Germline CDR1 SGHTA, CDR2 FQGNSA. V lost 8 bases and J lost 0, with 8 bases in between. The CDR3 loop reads CASRGSSYNEQFF. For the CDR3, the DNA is TGTGCCAGCCGGGGGAGCTCCTACAATGAGCAGTTCTTC.

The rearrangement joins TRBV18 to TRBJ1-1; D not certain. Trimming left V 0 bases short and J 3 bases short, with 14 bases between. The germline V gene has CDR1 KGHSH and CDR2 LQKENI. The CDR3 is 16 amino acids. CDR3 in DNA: TGTGCCAGCTCACCACCGGATCCGAACGGGGACACTGAAGCTTTCTTT. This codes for CASSPPDPNGDTEAFF.

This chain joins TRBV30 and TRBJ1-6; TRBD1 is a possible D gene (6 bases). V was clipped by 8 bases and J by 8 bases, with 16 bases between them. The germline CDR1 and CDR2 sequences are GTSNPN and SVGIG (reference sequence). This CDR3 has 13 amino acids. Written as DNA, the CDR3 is TGTGCCCACTCGCGGGGGGCTGATTCACCCCTCCACTTT. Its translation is CAHSRGADSPLHF.

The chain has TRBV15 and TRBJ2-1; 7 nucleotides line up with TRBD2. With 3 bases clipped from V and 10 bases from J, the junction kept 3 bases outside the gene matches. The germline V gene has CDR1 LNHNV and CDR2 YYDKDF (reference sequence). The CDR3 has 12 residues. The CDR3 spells CATSRVSGEQFF. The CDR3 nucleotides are TGTGCCACCAGCAGGGTTAGCGGGGAGCAGTTCTTC.

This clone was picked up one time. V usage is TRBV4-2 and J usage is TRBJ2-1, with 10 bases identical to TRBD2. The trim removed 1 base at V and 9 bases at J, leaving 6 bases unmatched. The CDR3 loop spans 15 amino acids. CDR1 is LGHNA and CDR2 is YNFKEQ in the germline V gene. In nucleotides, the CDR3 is TGTGCCAGCAGCCAAGGGGCTAGCGGGAGTCTTGAGCAGTTCTTC. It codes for CASSQGASGSLEQFF.

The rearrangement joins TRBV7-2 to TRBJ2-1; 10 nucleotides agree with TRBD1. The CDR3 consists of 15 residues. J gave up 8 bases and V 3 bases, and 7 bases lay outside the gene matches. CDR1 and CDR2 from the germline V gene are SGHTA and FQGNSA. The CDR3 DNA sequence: TGTGCCAGCAGCTTCCGACAGGGGGCGCCGGATGAGCAGTTCTTC. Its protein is CASSFRQGAPDEQFF.

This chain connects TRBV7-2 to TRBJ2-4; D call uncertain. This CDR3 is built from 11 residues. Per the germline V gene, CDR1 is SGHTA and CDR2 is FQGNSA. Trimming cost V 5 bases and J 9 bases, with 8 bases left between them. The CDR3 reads CASSTQAIQYF. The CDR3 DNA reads TGTGCCAGCAGCACCCAAGCCATTCAGTACTTC.

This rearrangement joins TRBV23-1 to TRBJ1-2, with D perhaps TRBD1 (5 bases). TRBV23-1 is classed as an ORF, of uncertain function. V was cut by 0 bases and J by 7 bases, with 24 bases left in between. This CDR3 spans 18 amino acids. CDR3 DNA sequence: TGCGCCAGCAGTCAATCTGGGGCAGGGCCCTCCCTCTATGGTGGCTACACCTTC. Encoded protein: CASSQSGAGPSLYGGYTF.

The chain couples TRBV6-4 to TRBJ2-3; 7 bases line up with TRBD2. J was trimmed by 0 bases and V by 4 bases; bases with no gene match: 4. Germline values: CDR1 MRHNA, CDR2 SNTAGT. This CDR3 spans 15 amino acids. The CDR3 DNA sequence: TGTGCCAGCAGTGTCGTGGGGGGGAGCACAGATACGCAGTATTTT. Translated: CASSVVGGSTDTQYF.

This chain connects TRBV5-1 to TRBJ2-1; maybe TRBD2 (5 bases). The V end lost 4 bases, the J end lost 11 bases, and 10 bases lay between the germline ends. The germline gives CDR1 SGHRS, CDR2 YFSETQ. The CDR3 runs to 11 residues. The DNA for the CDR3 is TGCGCCAGCAGCGGGAGCAACCAGCAGTTCTTC. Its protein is CASSGSNQQFF. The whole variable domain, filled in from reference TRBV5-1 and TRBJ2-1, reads KAGVTQTPRYLIKTRGQQVTLSCSPISGHRSVSWYQQTPGQGLQFLFEYFSETQRNKGNFPGRFSGRQFSNSRSEMNVSTLELGDSALYLCASSGSNQQFFGPGTRLTVL.

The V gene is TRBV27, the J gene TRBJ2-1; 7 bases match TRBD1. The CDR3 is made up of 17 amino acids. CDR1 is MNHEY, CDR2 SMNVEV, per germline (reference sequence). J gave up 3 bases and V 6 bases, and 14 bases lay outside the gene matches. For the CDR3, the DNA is TGTGCCAGCAGCCAGACAGGGTGGGAGTTGGGCTACAATGAGCAGTTCTTC. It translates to CASSQTGWELGYNEQFF.

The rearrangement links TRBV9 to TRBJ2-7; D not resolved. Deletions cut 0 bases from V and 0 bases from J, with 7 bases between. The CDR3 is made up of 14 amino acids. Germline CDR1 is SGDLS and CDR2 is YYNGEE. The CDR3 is CASSVGQVSYEQYF. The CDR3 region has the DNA TGTGCCAGCAGCGTAGGTCAGGTCTCCTACGAGCAGTACTTC.

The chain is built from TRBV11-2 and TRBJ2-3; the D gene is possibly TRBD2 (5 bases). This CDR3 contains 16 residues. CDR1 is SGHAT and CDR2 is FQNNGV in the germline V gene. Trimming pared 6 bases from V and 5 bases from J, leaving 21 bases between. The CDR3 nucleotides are TGTGCCAGCAGAACCGGACTTCTCGGACTCTTAGATACGCAGTATTTT. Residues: CASRTGLLGLLDTQYF.

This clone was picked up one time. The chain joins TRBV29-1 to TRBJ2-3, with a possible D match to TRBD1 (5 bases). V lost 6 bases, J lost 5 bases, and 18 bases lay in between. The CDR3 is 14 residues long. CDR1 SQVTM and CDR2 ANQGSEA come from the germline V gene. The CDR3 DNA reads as TGCAGCGTGGTACTCCCCAGGGCTAAAGATACGCAGTATTTT. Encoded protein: CSVVLPRAKDTQYF.

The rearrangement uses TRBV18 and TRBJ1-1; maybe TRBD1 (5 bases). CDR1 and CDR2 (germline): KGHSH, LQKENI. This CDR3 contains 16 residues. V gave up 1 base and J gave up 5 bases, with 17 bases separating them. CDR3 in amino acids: CASSPQSAGTRTEAFF. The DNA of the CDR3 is TGTGCCAGCTCACCACAATCGGCAGGGACGAGAACTGAAGCTTTCTTT. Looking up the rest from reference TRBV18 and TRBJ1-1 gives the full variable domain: NAGVMQNPRHLVRRRGQEARLRCSPMKGHSHVYWYRQLPEEGLKFMVYLQKENIIDESGMPKERFSAEFPKEGPSILRIQQVVRGDSAAYFCASSPQSAGTRTEAFFGQGTRLTVV.

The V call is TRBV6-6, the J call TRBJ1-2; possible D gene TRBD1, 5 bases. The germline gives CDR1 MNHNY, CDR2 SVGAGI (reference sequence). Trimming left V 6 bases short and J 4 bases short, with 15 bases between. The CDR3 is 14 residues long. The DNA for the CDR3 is TGTGCCAGCAGAAGACAGTCTGGGTCCTATGGCTACACCTTC. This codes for CASRRQSGSYGYTF.

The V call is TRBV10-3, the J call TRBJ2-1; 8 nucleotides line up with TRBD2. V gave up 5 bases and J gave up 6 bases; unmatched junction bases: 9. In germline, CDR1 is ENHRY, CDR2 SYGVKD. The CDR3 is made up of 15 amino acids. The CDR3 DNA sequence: TGTGCCATCAGTTCCGGGACTAGGAGCTCCAATGAGCAGTTCTTC. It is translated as CAISSGTRSSNEQFF.

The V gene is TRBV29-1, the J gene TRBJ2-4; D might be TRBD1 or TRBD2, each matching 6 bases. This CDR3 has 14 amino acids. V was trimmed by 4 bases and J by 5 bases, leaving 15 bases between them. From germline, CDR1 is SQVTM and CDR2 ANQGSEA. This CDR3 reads CSVGGGSSQNIQYF. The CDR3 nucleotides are TGCAGCGTTGGAGGGGGGAGTTCTCAAAACATTCAGTACTTC. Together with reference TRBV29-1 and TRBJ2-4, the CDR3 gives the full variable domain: SAVISQKPSRDICQRGTSLTIQCQVDSQVTMMFWYRQQPGQSLTLIATANQGSEATYESGFVIDKFPISRPNLTFSTLTVSNMSPEDSSIYLCSVGGGSSQNIQYFGAGTRLSVL.

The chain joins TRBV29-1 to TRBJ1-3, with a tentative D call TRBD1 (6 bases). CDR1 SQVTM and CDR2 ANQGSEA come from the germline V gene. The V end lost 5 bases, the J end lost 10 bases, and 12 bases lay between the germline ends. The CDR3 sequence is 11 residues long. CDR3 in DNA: TGCAGCGTTACGAGACAGGAAACCATATATTTT. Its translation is CSVTRQETIYF.

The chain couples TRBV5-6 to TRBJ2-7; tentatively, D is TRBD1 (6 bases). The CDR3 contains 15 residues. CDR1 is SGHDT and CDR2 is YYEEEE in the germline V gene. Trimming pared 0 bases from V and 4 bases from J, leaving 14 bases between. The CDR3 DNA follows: TGTGCCAGCAGCTTGGTTCGGGTCAGGGGATACGAGCAGTACTTC. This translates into CASSLVRVRGYEQYF. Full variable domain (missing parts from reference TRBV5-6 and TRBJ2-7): DAGVTQSPTHLIKTRGQQVTLRCSPKSGHDTVSWYQQALGQGPQFIFQYYEEEERQRGNFPDRFSGHQFPNYSSELNVNALLLGDSALYLCASSLVRVRGYEQYFGPGTRLTVT.

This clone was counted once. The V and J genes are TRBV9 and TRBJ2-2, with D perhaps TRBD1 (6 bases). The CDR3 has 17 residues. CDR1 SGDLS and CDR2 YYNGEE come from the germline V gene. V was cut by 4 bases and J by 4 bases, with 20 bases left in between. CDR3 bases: TGTGCCAGCAGCACAACTCCGGGACACCGAGGCACCGGGGAGCTGTTTTTT. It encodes CASSTTPGHRGTGELFF.